Listed below are T cell receptor beta chains from one sample, sequenced in a study of graft-versus-host responses after intestinal transplantation. Generated by immunoSEQ multiplex PCR, the TCRdb table keeps only in-frame clones and is missing some. Of approximately 13,000 clones listed, 93% are singletons. The specimen comprised PBMCs, sampled around 3 years after intestinal transplantation. The source of these receptors is a human patient who received an intestinal transplant, so some T cells may come from the graft donor. The conserved cysteine and the conserved F or W are not part of the CDR3 here.

v_gene,j_gene,CDR3aa
TRBV5-1,TRBJ1-2,ASSPLTDHYGYT
TRBV9,TRBJ2-3,ASSLWGGAPTDTQY
TRBV25-1,TRBJ1-1,ASSKLDRGTEAF
TRBV27,TRBJ2-4,ASSSTGGDTIKNIQY
TRBV7-8,TRBJ2-7,ASPPGTANYGVPGEQY
TRBV9,TRBJ2-7,ASSVGVSSGQNEQY
TRBV1,TRBJ2-7,TSRHPLPGLASYEQY
TRBV6-1,TRBJ2-6,ASLQGSGANVLT
TRBV6-6,TRBJ2-5,AIAPGGRTQY
TRBV7-3,TRBJ2-6,ASGRGANVLT
TRBV6-1,TRBJ1-6,ASRRGDNSPLH
TRBV6-1,TRBJ1-3,ASSLDAGNGNTIY
TRBV6-1,TRBJ1-6,ASSEGTGGSPLH
TRBV6-1,TRBJ1-1,ASSARENTEAF
TRBV29-1,TRBJ1-2,SVGEGRAYGYT
TRBV6-5,TRBJ2-1,ASSRRLSGYEQF
TRBV11-2,TRBJ1-6,ASSLVVDVGAYNSPLH
TRBV11-2,TRBJ1-2,ASSLVWQGGYT
TRBV13,TRBJ2-5,ASSLARETQY
TRBV11-3,TRBJ2-7,ASSPPLYEQY
TRBV10-3,TRBJ1-1,AISESTGDTEAF
TRBV19,TRBJ1-2,ASTQLDRGPEPGYGYT